The 24 T cell receptor beta chains reported below all come from one sample, sequenced in a study of tumor-infiltrating lymphocytes in primary liver carcinoma. Extraction of RNA together with DNA used roughly 20-32 mg of unsorted bulk tissue. TCR beta cDNA was reverse-transcribed from approximately 0.45 ug of total RNA. The reaction used a constant-region primer and ProtoScript II reverse transcriptase. Construction of TCR beta libraries relied on three successive nested multiplex PCR rounds employing slightly modified ARM-PCR. Primers for the first two PCR rounds were TRBV1-TRBV30 forward primers and a C-beta reverse primer (approximately 9 cycles per round). TCRdb independently ran MiXCR on the multiplex PCR reads; one entry per CDR3 protein. The table records approximately 74,000 distinct CDR3 sequences, about two thirds of them present only once. Input material: liver tumor tissue from sampling region 4. As to subset: tumor region T4, right-lateral pole. The origin of the receptors is a woman aged 55 to 70 with primary liver carcinoma and hepatitis B virus infection.

This chain uses TRBV27 with TRBJ2-3; no reliable D call. The CDR3 is 13 residues long. The germline gives CDR1 MNHEY, CDR2 SMNVEV (reference sequence). Trimming left V 5 bases short and J 6 bases short, with 12 bases between. The CDR3 nucleotides read TGTGCCAGCAGTACCTTGGAACTGGATACGCAGTATTTT. Protein product: CASSTLELDTQYF.

A remark on this clonotype: With a much larger clone just one base away, this may be a read error. The chain recombines TRBV5-1 with TRBJ2-7; 15 bases align to TRBD2. The V gene's germline CDR1 is SGHRS and CDR2 YFSETQ. This CDR3 is built from 17 residues. CDR3 amino acids: CASCLGTSGRLAYEQYF. CDR3 DNA sequence: TGCGCCAGCTGCTTGGGGACTAGCGGGAGGCTAGCCTACGAGCAGTACTTC.

A word on this clonotype: The junction departs from the called germline gene at one end, perhaps through a read error. The chain joins TRBV12-3 or TRBV12-4 to TRBJ2-2; 8 positions agree with TRBD2. The CDR3 length is 16 residues. The CDR3 nucleotides are TGTGCCAGCAGTCGGGTTGTCGGGAGGGGCACCGGAGAGCTGTTTTTT. This encodes CASSRVVGRGTGELFF.

Remarks on this clonotype: Lacking the conserved final phenylalanine or tryptophan, this CDR3 likely reflects a read error. The chain recombines TRBV12-3 or TRBV12-4 with TRBJ1-1; 7 nucleotides line up with TRBD1. The CDR3 is 12 residues long. V was clipped by 7 bases and J by 11 bases; unmatched bases: 10. The CDR3 DNA sequence: TGTGCCAGCATCCGGGGCCTCAGGGGGGCTTTCTTA. Its translation: CASIRGLRGAFL.

Worth noting for this clonotype: A single base separates this from a much larger clone, so it may be a read error. The chain has TRBV7-8 and TRBJ2-2; tentative D call: TRBD1 (6 bases). The CDR3 sequence is 17 residues long. V lost 7 bases and J lost 1, with 19 bases in between. The germline gives CDR1 SGHVS, CDR2 FQNEAQ. The CDR3 loop reads CASNNNPEQGNTGELFF. For the CDR3, the DNA is TGTGCCAGCAACAACAACCCGGAACAGGGGAACACCGGGGAGCTGTTTTTT.

As to this clonotype: The junction departs from germline at one end; a sequencing error may be responsible. The rearrangement links TRBV4-2 to TRBJ2-1, with D perhaps being TRBD1 or TRBD2 (6 bases each). CDR3 length equals 15 residues. Germline V gene sequence: CDR1 LGHNA, CDR2 YNFKEQ. The CDR3 protein is CASSQEEGGYIEHFF. For the CDR3, the DNA is TGTGCCAGCAGCCAGGAGGAGGGGGGTTACATTGAGCACTTCTTC.

A word on this clonotype: One base away lies a much larger clone, so this may be a sequencing read error. The chain combines TRBV30 with TRBJ1-2, with D possibly TRBD1 on 6 matching bases. The germline gives CDR1 GTSNPN, CDR2 SVGIG (reference sequence). CDR3 length: 12 residues. The ends were cut back, 5 bases at V and 6 bases at J, with 13 bases in the middle. The CDR3 DNA is TGTGCCTGGGTGGGGGCAGTCCATGGCTACACCTTC. This sequence encodes CAWVGAVHGYTF.

This clonotype was counted only a few times. The CDR3 loop reads CASSFRQGNTEAFF. The CDR3 coding sequence is TGTGCCAGCAGCTTCCGGCAGGGGAATACTGAAGCTTTCTTT. The chain has TRBV13 and TRBJ1-1; D is possibly TRBD1 (6 bases). CDR1 is PRHDT, CDR2 FYEKMQ, per germline (reference sequence). Trimming pared 3 bases from V and 5 bases from J, leaving 13 bases between. CDR3 length: 14 residues.

Turning to this clonotype: The final CDR3 position lacks the conserved phenylalanine or tryptophan, pointing to a likely read error. In DNA form, the CDR3 reads TGCAGCGACGCTAGCGGGAGAGGTCACGGGGAGCTGTTTCTT. Amino acid sequence: CSDASGRGHGELFL. The chain uses TRBV29-1 and TRBJ2-2; 10 bases map to TRBD2. The junction had 9 bases not matched to a gene; V was cut back by 7 bases and J by 7 bases. The germline V gene has CDR1 SQVTM and CDR2 ANQGSEA. CDR3 size: 14 residues.

This clonotype was detected many times. The V gene is TRBV6-1, the J gene TRBJ1-1, with TRBD1 matching 7 bases. Germline V gene lookup returns CDR1 MNHNS and CDR2 SASEGT. This CDR3 comprises 12 residues. Unmatched junction bases numbered 5, after V lost 8 bases and J lost 5 bases. The CDR3: CASQGGVTEAFF. DNA of the CDR3: TGTGCCAGCCAGGGGGGGGTGACTGAAGCTTTCTTT.

This clonotype was observed many times. The V and J genes are TRBV7-8 and TRBJ2-7; 8 bases fit TRBD2. Germline CDR1 and CDR2: SGHVS and FQNEAQ. The CDR3 is 18 amino acids. V was clipped by 3 bases and J by 0 bases; unmatched bases: 13. The DNA for the CDR3 is TGTGCCAGCAGCTTGAGAGGACTCAGCGGGGGAAGCTCCTACGAGCAGTACTTC. Translation: CASSLRGLSGGSSYEQYF.

As regards this clonotype: A junction end diverges from the germline sequence, so it may reflect a read error. This chain uses TRBV10-3 with TRBJ1-5; possibly TRBD1 for D (6 bases). This CDR3 region has 14 residues. Germline loops: CDR1 ENHRY, CDR2 SYGVKD. CDR3 coding DNA: TGTGCCATCAGTGATTGGGGGCGAGGACAGCCCCAGCTTTTT. It codes for CAISDWGRGQPQLF.

With regard to this clonotype: Relative to the germline gene, one junction end is altered; a read error may explain this. The chain joins TRBV18 to TRBJ2-6; the D gene could be TRBD1 or TRBD2 (5 bases each). Per germline, CDR1 KGHSH and CDR2 LQKENI. The CDR3 length is 17 residues. CDR3 sequence (DNA): TGTGCCAGCTCACCATTTGAGGGGATGGCTGGGGCCAACCTCCTGACTTTC. It is translated as CASSPFEGMAGANLLTF.

Points on this clonotype: The junction departs from germline at one end; a sequencing error may be responsible. V usage is TRBV6-4 and J usage is TRBJ2-1; 11 bases line up with TRBD2. From germline, CDR1 is MRHNA and CDR2 SNTAGT. This CDR3 has 15 amino acids. The CDR3 loop reads CGSSNGTSGSNEQFF. Written as DNA, the CDR3 is TGTGGCAGCAGTAACGGAACTAGCGGGAGCAATGAGCAGTTCTTC.

Points on this clonotype: One end of the junction varies from germline; a read error may be responsible. The chain couples TRBV6-2 or TRBV6-3 to TRBJ2-3, with a possible D match to TRBD2 (5 bases). CDR1 and CDR2 (germline): MNHEY, SVGEGT. This CDR3 is 13 amino acids long. DNA for the CDR3: TGTGCCAGCTGTTACTCTAGCAAGGATACGCAGTATTTT. Amino acids: CASCYSSKDTQYF.

To note about this clonotype: The CDR3 does not end in the conserved phenylalanine or tryptophan, so this is likely a read error. It is unclear where the CDR3 begins or ends on the DNA, so no DNA is shown, and the CDR3 is as TCRdb lists it. V gene TRBV30 combines with J gene TRBJ1-2; TRBD1 is the table's D call, not checked against the DNA. The CDR3 comprises 16 residues, both ends counted. Germline V gives CDR1 GTSNPN, CDR2 SVGIG (reference sequence). CDR3 loop: CAWSVRVRDRGYGHTI.

On this clonotype: A read error is likely, as this CDR3 ends without the conserved phenylalanine or tryptophan. V is TRBV11-3 and J is TRBJ2-7; 11 positions match TRBD1. The V gene's germline CDR1 is SGHNT and CDR2 YENEEA. After removal of 1 base from V and 10 bases from J, the junction contained 9 bases not matched to a gene. This CDR3 is built from 15 residues. CDR3 DNA sequence: TGTGCCAGCAGCTTAGGGACAGGGGGCTCCCCCGATCAGTACTCC. Translated, it gives CASSLGTGGSPDQYS.

Points on this clonotype: This sequence may be a read error, since a much larger clone differs from it by one base. In DNA form, the CDR3 reads TGTGCCAGCAGCCGTTCAGGACTAGATTACAATGAGCAGTTCTTC. Protein: CASSRSGLDYNEQFF. The rearrangement links TRBV28 to TRBJ2-1, with TRBD2 matching over 7 bases. This CDR3 is 15 amino acids long. From germline, CDR1 is MDHEN and CDR2 SYDVKM. V was pared by 6 bases and J by 4 bases, with 9 bases of the junction left unmatched.

Points on this clonotype: It is likely a read error, because the conserved phenylalanine at the end of the CDR3 is missing. This chain uses TRBV11-2 with TRBJ2-3; D gene uncertain. The CDR3 runs 17 residues. The V gene's germline CDR1 is SGHAT and CDR2 FQNNGV. CDR3 DNA sequence: TGTGCTAGCAGTTTAGGGATTCGAAGGGAAGGCACAGATACGCAGTATCTT. It translates to CASSLGIRREGTDTQYL.

This clonotype has ten or more counts. This sequence joins TRBV2 and TRBJ1-5, with TRBD1 matching over 9 bases. The CDR3 loop spans 14 amino acids. The V segment lost 8 bases and the J segment 7 bases; nucleotides outside the gene matches: 9. Germline CDR1 reads SNHLY; CDR2 reads FYNNEI. The CDR3 DNA follows: TGTGCCAGCCGACACGACAGGGGGGAGCAGCCCCAGCATTTT. It encodes CASRHDRGEQPQHF.

The chain is built from TRBV6-6 and TRBJ2-3; D is possibly TRBD1 (6 bases). The end of the DNA is better explained by TRBJ1-5, so the J call may be wrong. CDR1 is MNHNY, CDR2 SVGAGI, per germline (reference sequence). The CDR3 consists of 15 residues. CDR3 region: CASSHQGRGTDTQHF. CDR3 bases: TGTGCCAGCAGTCACCAGGGGCGGGGCACAGATACACAGCATTTT.

With respect to this clonotype: Since the CDR3 does not end with the conserved phenylalanine or tryptophan, this likely comes from a read error. V is TRBV11-1 and J is TRBJ2-3; 9 positions match TRBD2. The CDR3 spans 15 residues. Germline V CDR1 and CDR2: SGHAT, FQDESV (reference sequence). The J segment lost 9 bases and the V segment lost 5 bases, leaving 12 bases of the junction unmatched. The DNA of the CDR3 is TGTGCCAGCAGCCCAAGCGGGAGGCGTACGGAAACGCAGTATTTA. Its protein is CASSPSGRRTETQYL.

This clonotype was found a few times. The conserved closing phenylalanine or tryptophan is absent in this CDR3, likely reflecting a read error. As DNA, the CDR3 is TGTGCCAGCAGTTTAGATTCCGGCGGCCGAGGAGGGCAGTATTCT. This translates into CASSLDSGGRGGQYS. The V and J genes are TRBV11-3 and TRBJ2-3; tentative D call: TRBD2 (5 bases). CDR3 length: 15 amino acids. Germline loops: CDR1 SGHNT, CDR2 YENEEA.

Comments on this clonotype: One end of the junction does not line up with germline, which may come from a read error. The chain links TRBV29-1 to TRBJ2-3; no clear D gene. The CDR3 has 13 amino acids. CDR1 SQVTM and CDR2 ANQGSEA come from the germline V gene. DNA for the CDR3: TGCAGCGTTGGGCGGATCGACACAGATACGCACTATTTT. The encoded protein is CSVGRIDTDTHYF.